This note documents a single TCR beta chain sequence. Its binding antigen is unknown. Base quality data are lacking; no much larger clone is found one base away. The sample comes from a study of shared clonotypes between healthy human individuals (dated by TCRdb to 2018 to 2020). General notes on the study: The cohort comprised a couple of women and a few men aged 18 to 49 years. For each donor, three plates each were used for CD4 naive and CD4 memory, two plates were used for CD8 naive, and one plate was used for CD8 memory. Each donor's leukapheresis produced roughly between roughly 0.85 and 9.5 billion PBMCs. The study deeply sequenced blood TCR repertoires of about 5 healthy adults to estimate repertoire size and the extent of clonotype sharing between individuals. To increase sequencing depth and limit assay-specific biases, TCR repertoire library preparation and sequencing were carried out by different laboratories using diverse techniques. Results the study describes overall, beyond this receptor: Based on pairwise subsampling, the degree of clonotype sharing among donors was expected to be affected by sequencing depth. Because the study included only a small number of donors, the genetic and exposure-history diversity represented was limited. When four donors were compared, the shared fraction of clonotypes was 5% to 6.5% for naive CD4, around 3.6% for naive CD8, 2.3% for memory CD4, and 0.4% for memory CD8. Incomplete sequencing was indicated by rarefaction of sorted-subset datasets, despite the large sequencing depth. Estimated clonotype richness was generally larger for naive than for memory subsets. Clonotypes shared by all four sorted-subset donors showed higher generation probabilities than non-shared clonotypes. Sampling was restricted to blood, and TCR repertoires in tissues likely differ from the TCR repertoires found in blood.

Using the deep immunoSEQ assay, TCR CDR3 regions were amplified from genomic DNA by multiplex PCR. Genomic DNA extracted from each cell subset was distributed evenly over all wells of several immunoSEQ 96-well plates, and each plate served as one replicate. For sorted subsets, each replicate PCR was loaded with about 0.2 ug genomic DNA, equivalent to 25,000 to 30,000 T cell genomes. The purified libraries were quantified using a Qubit 3.0 fluorometer, sized with a Bioanalyzer 2100, and then quantified again using the KAPA Library Quantification kit. Each immunoSEQ 96-well plate was sequenced on its own single-read 150-cycle Illumina NextSeq 550 flow cell. The study's own analysis went as follows. Because the immunoSEQ output held only junctional sequences and lacked quality scores, the filtering could not match the filtering applied to full-length reads. Sequences were annotated with PyIR, a Python wrapper for IgBLAST v1.9, using IMGT germline references to assign V/J genes and CDR3. Reads were filtered out if the reads had weak V/J assignments (E-value above 1e-6), no CDR3, stop codons, out-of-frame junctions, or ambiguous translated residues. V3J clonotypes were defined as sequences sharing the same inferred V gene, J gene, and CDR3 amino acid sequence. The percentage overlap between two repertoires was calculated by dividing the number of shared unique clonotypes by the size of the smaller repertoire. Three approaches were used to assess repertoire richness: RTK rarefaction, the Chao1 estimator, and Recon v2.1 estimates of unobserved clonotypes. Generation probabilities for all TCRbeta clonotypes obtained by the gDNA method from a handful of donors were computed using OLGA. TCRdb carries this immuneACCESS record with in-frame sequences only. Its versions omit some clonotypes, under half of them owing to an unresolved V gene in the studies checked, with the rest unexplained. Clone size and the V and J calls come from that table; the DNA yielded D and trimming. The sample table contains fewer than 2.5 million clones; only one count was recorded for 90% to 95% of them. The ten top clones hold around 0.4% of the sample.

Donors were healthy HIV-negative adults with no recently reported acute infections or vaccinations. Every donor was a Caucasian adult living in Nashville, Tennessee, USA. CD4+ T cells were enriched through magnetic negative selection, after which naive cells were positively selected on CD45RA and the remaining negative fraction served as the memory subset. Blood was obtained by leukapheresis, after which PBMCs were separated by Ficoll-Histopaque density gradient centrifugation and cryopreserved in liquid nitrogen vapor phase. Analytical flow cytometry was used to check the purity and quantity of every magnetically sorted T cell population. Genomic DNA was isolated from every sorted fraction and measured by UV absorbance on a Nanodrop 2000c. Sequenced: naive CD4+ T cells from PBMCs. The cell subset or site label corresponds to: CD45RA+ positively selected. This TCR derives from a man younger than 30 in good health. Some clones in this sample may be carry-over from other donors' samples.

Read as DNA, the sequence is TGTGCCAGCTCAAGGCAGAGCTCCTACGAGCAGTACTTC. Its translation is CASSRQSSYEQYF. The chain is encoded by TRBV18 joined to TRBJ2-5, with the D gene too uncertain to name. Near its end, the DNA agrees better with TRBJ2-7, so the J call may be wrong. The CDR3 contains 13 residues, cysteine and phenylalanine counted. Only CDR3 DNA remains: 39 bases, in frame from the first base. As encoded in the germline V gene, CDR1 is KGHSH while CDR2 is LQKENI.